This T cell receptor (beta chain) stems from a study of cytomegalovirus exposure and HLA in healthy donors. The CDR3 has 15 residues. V dropped 0 bases and J dropped 6; count of bases not matched to a gene: 8. Germline CDR1 is SGDLS and CDR2 is YYNGEE. The PCR employed 60 Vbeta primers together with 13 Jbeta primers. Sequencing used immunoSEQ multiplex PCR; TCRdb keeps in-frame clones, though not all of them. The sample has 95,000 to 150,000 clones, approximately 80% seen once; the top ten hold around 9.5%. Sequenced input: PBMCs. The V call is TRBV9, the J call TRBJ1-2, with 7 bases aligning to TRBD1. The clonotype originates from a female donor in good health and CMV-seropositive. CDR3 coding DNA: TGTGCCAGCAGCGTAGGAGTGGGACAGACTAATGGCTACACCTTC. Amino acid sequence: CASSVGVGQTNGYTF.